One sample yielded the 4 T cell receptor beta chains listed below, sequenced in a study of Graves' ophthalmopathy and Graves' hyperthyroidism. The authors amplified TCR beta CDR3 regions from RNA transcripts. The first round was an RT-PCR with HTBI primers, and the second round was a multiplex PCR. TCRdb called the multiplex PCR reads again in MiXCR, with one record for every CDR3 protein. Among some 390,000 distinct CDR3 sequences listed, around 19% were seen once. Sequences were obtained from peripheral blood. The source of these receptors is a woman between 18 and 30 years old with Graves' ophthalmopathy.

This clonotype was seen repeatedly, ten times or more. In nucleotides, the CDR3 is TGCAGCGTAACAACGGACGGGAACTCCTACGAGCAGTACTTC. Its protein product is CSVTTDGNSYEQYF. This chain connects TRBV29-1 to TRBJ2-7, with TRBD2 as a possible D gene (5 bases). This CDR3 comprises 14 residues. The germline V gene encodes CDR1 SQVTM and CDR2 ANQGSEA. V was shortened by 6 bases and J by 0 bases, with 15 bases between the two germline ends.

By sample share, this clonotype is medium-sized. The rearrangement uses TRBV28 and TRBJ1-5, with a weak D call TRBD1 (5 bases). There are 14 residues in the CDR3. V lost 8 bases and J 7 bases, leaving 18 bases between the germline ends. CDR1 and CDR2 from the germline V gene are MDHEN and SYDVKM. The CDR3: CASLPLGGSQPQHF. The CDR3 coding sequence is TGTGCCAGCCTTCCTTTGGGGGGGTCCCAGCCCCAGCATTTT.

The sample holds many counts of this clonotype. The chain has TRBV6-1 and TRBJ2-7; 10 nucleotides match TRBD1. Germline V gene data show CDR1 as MNHNS and CDR2 as SASEGT. J lost 7 bases, V lost 4 bases, and 7 bases had no gene match. The CDR3 sequence is 14 residues long. The CDR3 region is CASSGRDRGMEQYF. The CDR3 region has the DNA TGTGCCAGCAGTGGACGGGACAGGGGAATGGAGCAGTACTTC.

This clonotype was seen at least ten times. The chain couples TRBV7-9 to TRBJ2-5; 14 bases agree with TRBD2. V gave up 5 bases and J gave up 5 bases; unmatched junction bases: 10. The CDR3 extends over 17 amino acids. Germline CDR1 is SEHNR and CDR2 is FQNEAQ (reference sequence). This CDR3 reads CASSPGLAGAGGETQYF. DNA of the CDR3: TGTGCCAGCAGCCCGGGACTAGCGGGGGCTGGTGGGGAGACCCAGTACTTC.